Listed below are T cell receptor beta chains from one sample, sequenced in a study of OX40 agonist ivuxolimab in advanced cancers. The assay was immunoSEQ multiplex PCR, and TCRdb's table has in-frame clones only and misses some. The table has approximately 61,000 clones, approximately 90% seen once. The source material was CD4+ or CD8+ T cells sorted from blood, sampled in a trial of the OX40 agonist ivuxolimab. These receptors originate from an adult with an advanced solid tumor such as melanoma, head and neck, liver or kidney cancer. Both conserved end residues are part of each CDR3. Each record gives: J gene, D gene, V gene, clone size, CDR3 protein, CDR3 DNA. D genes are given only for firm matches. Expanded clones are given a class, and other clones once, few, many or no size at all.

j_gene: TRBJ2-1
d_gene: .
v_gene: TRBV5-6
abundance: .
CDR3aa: CASSLLGHSYNEQFF
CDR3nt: TGTGCCAGCAGCTTGTTGGGACACTCCTACAATGAGCAGTTCTTC

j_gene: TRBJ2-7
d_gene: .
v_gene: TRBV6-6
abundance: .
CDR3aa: CASSPLSTRLNYEQYF
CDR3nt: TGTGCCAGCAGTCCTCTCTCGACTAGACTGAACTACGAGCAGTACTTC

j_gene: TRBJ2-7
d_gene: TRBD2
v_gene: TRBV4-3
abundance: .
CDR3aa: CASSQGLAGTYEQYF
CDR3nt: TGCGCCAGCAGCCAAGGGCTAGCGGGGACCTACGAGCAGTACTTC

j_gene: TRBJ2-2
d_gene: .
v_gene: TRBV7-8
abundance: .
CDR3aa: CASSFYTSTGELFF
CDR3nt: TGTGCCAGCAGCTTCTACACCTCCACCGGGGAGCTGTTTTTT

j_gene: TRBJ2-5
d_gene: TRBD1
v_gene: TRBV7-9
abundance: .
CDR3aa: CASSSLSSKGTAGLETQYF
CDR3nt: TGTGCCAGCAGCTCCCTTTCGTCTAAGGGGACAGCAGGCTTAGAGACCCAGTACTTC

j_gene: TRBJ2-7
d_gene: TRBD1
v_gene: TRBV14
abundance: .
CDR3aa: CASSPAPTGIVVGYEQYF
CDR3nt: TGTGCCAGCAGCCCAGCCCCGACAGGGATAGTAGTTGGATACGAGCAGTACTTC

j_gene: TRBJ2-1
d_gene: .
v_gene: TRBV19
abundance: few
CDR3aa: CASSTGADEQFF
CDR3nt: TGTGCCAGTAGTACCGGGGCGGATGAGCAGTTCTTC

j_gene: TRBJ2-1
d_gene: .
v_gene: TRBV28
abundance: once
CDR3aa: CASSLPSAGNEQFF
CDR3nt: TGTGCCAGCAGTTTACCTAGCGCGGGGAATGAGCAGTTCTTC

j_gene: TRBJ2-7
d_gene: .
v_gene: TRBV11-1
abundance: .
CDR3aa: CASSLDGRRYEQYF
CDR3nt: TGTGCCAGCAGCTTAGACGGGAGACGATACGAGCAGTACTTC

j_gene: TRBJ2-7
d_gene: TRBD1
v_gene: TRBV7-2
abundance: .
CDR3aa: CASSPGQTYEQYF
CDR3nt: TGTGCCAGCAGCCCGGGACAGACCTACGAGCAGTACTTC

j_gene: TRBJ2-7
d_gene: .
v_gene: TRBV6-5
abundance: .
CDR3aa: CASSYAGLYEQYF
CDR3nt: TGTGCCAGCAGTTACGCGGGTTTATACGAGCAGTACTTC

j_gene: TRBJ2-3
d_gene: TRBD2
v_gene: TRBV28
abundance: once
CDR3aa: CASSTGLVGTDTQYF
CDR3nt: TGTGCCAGCAGTACCGGACTAGTAGGCACAGATACGCAGTATTTT

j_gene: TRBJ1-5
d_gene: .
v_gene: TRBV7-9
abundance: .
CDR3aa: CASSLGTDSNQPQHF
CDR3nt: TGTGCCAGCAGCTTAGGGACAGATAGCAATCAGCCCCAGCATTTT

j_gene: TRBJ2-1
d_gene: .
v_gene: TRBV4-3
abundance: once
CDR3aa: CASSQDDLRYNEQFF
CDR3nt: TGCGCCAGCAGCCAAGATGATCTACGGTACAATGAGCAGTTCTTC

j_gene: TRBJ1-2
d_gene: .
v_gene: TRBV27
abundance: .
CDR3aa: CASRGLKGGYTF
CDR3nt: TGTGCCAGCCGGGGGCTCAAGGGGGGCTACACCTTC

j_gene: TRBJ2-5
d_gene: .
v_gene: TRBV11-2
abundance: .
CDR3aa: CASSLLVTQETQYF
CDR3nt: TGTGCCAGCAGCTTACTGGTTACGCAAGAGACCCAGTACTTC

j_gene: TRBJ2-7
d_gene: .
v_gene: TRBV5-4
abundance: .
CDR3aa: CASRGSGVGEQYF
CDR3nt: TGTGCCAGCAGGGGTTCCGGGGTCGGAGAGCAGTACTTC

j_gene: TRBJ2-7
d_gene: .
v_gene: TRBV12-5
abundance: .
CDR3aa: CASGDQSSSYEQYF
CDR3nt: TGTGCTAGTGGTGATCAGTCGAGCTCCTACGAGCAGTACTTC

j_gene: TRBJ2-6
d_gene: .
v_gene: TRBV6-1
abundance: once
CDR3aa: CASSEGGSGANVLTF
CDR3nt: TGTGCCAGCAGTGAAGGGGGCTCTGGGGCCAACGTCCTGACTTTC

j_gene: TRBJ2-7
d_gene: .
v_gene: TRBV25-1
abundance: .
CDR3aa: CASRTDSYEQYF
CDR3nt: TGTGCCAGCAGGACTGACAGCTACGAGCAGTACTTC

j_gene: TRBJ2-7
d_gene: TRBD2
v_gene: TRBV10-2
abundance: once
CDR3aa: CASSGMTSGQIYEQYF
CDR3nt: TGCGCCAGCAGTGGGATGACTAGCGGGCAAATCTACGAGCAGTACTTC

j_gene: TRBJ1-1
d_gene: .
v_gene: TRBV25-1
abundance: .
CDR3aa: CASSAGNEAFF
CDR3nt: TGTGCCAGCAGTGCCGGGAATGAAGCTTTCTTT

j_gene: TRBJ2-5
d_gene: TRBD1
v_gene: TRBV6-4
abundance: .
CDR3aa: CASSYPQGEGKETQYF
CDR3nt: TGTGCCAGCAGTTACCCCCAGGGGGAAGGGAAAGAGACCCAGTACTTC

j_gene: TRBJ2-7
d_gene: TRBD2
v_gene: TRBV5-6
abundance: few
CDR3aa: CASSLGTSNEQYF
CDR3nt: TGTGCCAGCAGCTTGGGGACTAGTAACGAGCAGTACTTC

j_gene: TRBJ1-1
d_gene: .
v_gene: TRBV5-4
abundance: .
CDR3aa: CASSLESTWQNTEAFF
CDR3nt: TGTGCCAGCAGCCTGGAGAGTACCTGGCAGAACACTGAAGCTTTCTTT

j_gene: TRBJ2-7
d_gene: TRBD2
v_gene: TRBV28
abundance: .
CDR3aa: CASSLWEGPLEQYF
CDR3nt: TGTGCCAGCAGTTTGTGGGAGGGCCCCCTCGAGCAGTACTTC

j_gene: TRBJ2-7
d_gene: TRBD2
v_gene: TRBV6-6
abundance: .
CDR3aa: CASSKIAGGYYEQYF
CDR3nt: TGTGCCAGCAGTAAAATAGCGGGAGGGTACTACGAGCAGTACTTC

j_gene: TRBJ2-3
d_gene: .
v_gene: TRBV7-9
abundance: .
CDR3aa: CASSLEGLGTQYF
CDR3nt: TGTGCCAGCAGCTTAGAAGGTTTGGGTACGCAGTATTTT

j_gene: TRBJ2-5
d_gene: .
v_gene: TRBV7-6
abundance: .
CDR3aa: CASSSAGPQETQYF
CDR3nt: TGTGCCAGCAGCTCAGCGGGCCCCCAAGAGACCCAGTACTTC

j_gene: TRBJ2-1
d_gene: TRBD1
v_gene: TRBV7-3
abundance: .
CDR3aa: CASSKGQGRNNEQFF
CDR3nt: TGTGCCAGCAGCAAGGGACAGGGGCGAAACAATGAGCAGTTCTTC

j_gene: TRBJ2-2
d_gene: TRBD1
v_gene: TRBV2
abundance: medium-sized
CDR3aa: CATFPGQGFTGELFF
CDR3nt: TGTGCCACCTTTCCGGGACAGGGTTTTACCGGGGAGCTGTTTTTT

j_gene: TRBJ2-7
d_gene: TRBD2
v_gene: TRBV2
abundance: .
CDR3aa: CASSEARLAGSYEQYF
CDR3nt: TGTGCCAGCAGTGAAGCGCGACTAGCGGGGTCCTACGAGCAGTACTTC

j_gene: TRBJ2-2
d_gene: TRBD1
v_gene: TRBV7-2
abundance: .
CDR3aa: CASSPRTGVTTGELFF
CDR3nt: TGTGCCAGCAGCCCGCGGACAGGGGTGACCACCGGGGAGCTGTTTTTT

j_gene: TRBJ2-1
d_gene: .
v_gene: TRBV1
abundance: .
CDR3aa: CTSTIGGPTDEQFF
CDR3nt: TGCACCAGCACTATAGGAGGACCGACGGATGAGCAGTTCTTC

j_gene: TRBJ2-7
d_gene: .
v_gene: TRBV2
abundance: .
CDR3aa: CASRALVYEQYF
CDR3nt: TGTGCCAGCAGGGCACTAGTCTACGAGCAGTACTTC

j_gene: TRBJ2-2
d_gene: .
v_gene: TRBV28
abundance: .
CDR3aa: CASRLDRIITGELFF
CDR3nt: TGTGCCAGCAGATTGGACAGAATCATCACCGGGGAGCTGTTTTTT

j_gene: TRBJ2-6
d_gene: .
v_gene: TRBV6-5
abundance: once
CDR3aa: CASSPISGANVLTF
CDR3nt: TGTGCCAGCAGTCCCATCTCTGGGGCCAACGTCCTGACTTTC

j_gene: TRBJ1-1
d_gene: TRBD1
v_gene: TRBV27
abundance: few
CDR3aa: CAPGTDTEAFF
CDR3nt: TGTGCCCCCGGGACAGACACTGAAGCTTTCTTT

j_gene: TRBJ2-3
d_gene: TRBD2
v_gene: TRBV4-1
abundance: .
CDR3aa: CASSQASGSMDTQYF
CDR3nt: TGCGCCAGCAGCCAAGCTAGCGGGTCCATGGATACGCAGTATTTT